This note documents a single T cell receptor beta chain sequence. Its antigen is unknown. This entry belongs to a study of a mutant IDH1 vaccine in newly diagnosed glioma. Study background: Initiation of the vaccine course occurred 4-6 weeks after radiotherapy alone, or alongside temozolomide cycles. Patients got radiotherapy, temozolomide, or both beforehand, and most got both.

The method was immunoSEQ multiplex PCR; TCRdb's version includes in-frame clones alone and lacks a portion of them. The table includes some 64,000 clones, roughly 83% detected once. Stated time point: week 11, during vaccination. One vaccine dose held 300 ug of mutant IDH1 20-mer peptide and came with topical imiquimod. New WHO grade 3 or 4 astrocytomas that were IDH1-mutant and ATRX-lost had been found in donors. Germline loops: CDR1 SGHDT, CDR2 YYEEEE. The CDR3 sequence is 14 residues long. V was clipped by 5 bases and J by 1 base, with 12 bases between them. General observations from the study: Pseudoprogression showed no apparent link to changes in top peripheral T cell clonotypes.

This specimen consisted of PBMCs, obtained from a glioma patient whose treatment included an IDH1 peptide vaccine. This chain uses TRBV5-6 with TRBJ1-2; D gene uncertain. The origin of this receptor is a woman aged 50 to 60 with glioma. The CDR3 here is CASREGIHNYGYTF. In DNA, the CDR3 is TGTGCCAGCAGGGAAGGAATCCATAACTATGGCTACACCTTC. The full variable domain, in which reference TRBV5-6 and TRBJ1-2 provide the parts outside the CDR3, is DAGVTQSPTHLIKTRGQQVTLRCSPKSGHDTVSWYQQALGQGPQFIFQYYEEEERQRGNFPDRFSGHQFPNYSSELNVNALLLGDSALYLCASREGIHNYGYTFGSGTRLTVV.